The T cell receptor (beta chain) described here comes from a study of blood T cell repertoires in COVID-19. Study-wide context: Sources were T cells, B-cell-depleted T cells, or PBMCs; the material itself was cDNA or gDNA.

Sequenced by immunoSEQ multiplex PCR; TCRdb stores in-frame clones only, minus some. The table records hundreds of thousands of clones, approximately 86% of them present only once. Material for sequencing was peripheral blood. The source of this sequence is a woman aged 70 to 79 with COVID-19, enrolled during active disease.

CDR3 coding DNA: TGTGCCAGCTCACCAGACAGGGTGTATGGCGAGCAGTACTTC. This gives the protein CASSPDRVYGEQYF. The V and J genes are TRBV18 and TRBJ2-7, with 7 nucleotides matching TRBD1. Germline V lookup: CDR1 KGHSH, CDR2 LQKENI. CDR3 length: 14 amino acids. V lost 2 bases and J lost 6; bases outside the gene matches: 7.